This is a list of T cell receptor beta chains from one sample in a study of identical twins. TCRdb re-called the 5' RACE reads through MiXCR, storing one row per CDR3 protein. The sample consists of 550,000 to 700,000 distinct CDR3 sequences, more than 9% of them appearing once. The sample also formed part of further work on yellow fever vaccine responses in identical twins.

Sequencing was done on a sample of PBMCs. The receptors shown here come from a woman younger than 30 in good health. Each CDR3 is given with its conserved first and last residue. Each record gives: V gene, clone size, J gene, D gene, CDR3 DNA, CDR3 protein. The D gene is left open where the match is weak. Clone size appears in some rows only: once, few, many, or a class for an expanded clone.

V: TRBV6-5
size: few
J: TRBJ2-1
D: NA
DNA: TGTGCCAGCAGTTACCTTAGGGCCCTTTACAATGAGCAGTTCTTC
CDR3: CASSYLRALYNEQFF

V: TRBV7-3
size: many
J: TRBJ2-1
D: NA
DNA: TGTGCCAGCAGCCCCGGACCCATCAATGAGCAGTTCTTC
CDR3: CASSPGPINEQFF

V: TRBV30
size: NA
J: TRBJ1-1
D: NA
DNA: TGTGCCTGGAGTGCGGGCGGGGGTGGCACTGAAGCTTTCTTT
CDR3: CAWSAGGGGTEAFF

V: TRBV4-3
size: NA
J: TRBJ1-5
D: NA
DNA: TGCGCCAGCAGCCAAGATCGGGGGGAGCCCCAGCATTTT
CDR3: CASSQDRGEPQHF

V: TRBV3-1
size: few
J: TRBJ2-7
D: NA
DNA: TGTGCCAGCAGCCAAGAAGGGGACATCACCTCCTACGAGCAGTACTTC
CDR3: CASSQEGDITSYEQYF

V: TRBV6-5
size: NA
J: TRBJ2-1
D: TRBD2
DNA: TGTGCCAGCAGTTTGACTAGCGGGAGGTACAATGAGCAGTTCTTC
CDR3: CASSLTSGRYNEQFF

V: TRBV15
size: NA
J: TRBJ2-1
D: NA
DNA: TGTGCCACCAGTCTTCCCCCCTGGGATGAGCAGTTCTTC
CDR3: CATSLPPWDEQFF

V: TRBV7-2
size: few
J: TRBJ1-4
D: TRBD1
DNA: TGTGCCAGCAGCCCAGACAGGGGGCGAGGGGGAAAACTGTTTTTT
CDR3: CASSPDRGRGGKLFF

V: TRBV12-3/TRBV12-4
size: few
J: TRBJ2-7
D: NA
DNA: TGTGCCAGCAGCGTCATGCAGGGGGGACTAGCCTACGAGCAGTACTTC
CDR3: CASSVMQGGLAYEQYF

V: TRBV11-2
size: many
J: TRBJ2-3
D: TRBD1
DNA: TGTGCCAGCAGTCCACAGGGGGTCATCCTCACAGATACGCAGTATTTT
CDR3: CASSPQGVILTDTQYF

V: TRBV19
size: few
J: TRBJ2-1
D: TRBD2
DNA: TGTGCCAGTAGTGAACTAGCGGGAATCTCCTACAATGAGCAGTTCTTC
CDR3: CASSELAGISYNEQFF

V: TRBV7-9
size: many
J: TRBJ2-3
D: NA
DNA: TGTGCCAGCACCCCAAAGGCGGTGGATACGCAGTATTTT
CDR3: CASTPKAVDTQYF

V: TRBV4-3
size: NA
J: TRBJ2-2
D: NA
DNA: TGCGCCAGCAGCCAGGCCGACAGGTCTAACACCGGGGAGCTGTTTTTT
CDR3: CASSQADRSNTGELFF

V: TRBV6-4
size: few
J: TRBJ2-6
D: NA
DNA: TGTGCCAGCAGTTCGGGTGGTGCTGGGGCCAACGTCCTGACTTTC
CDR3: CASSSGGAGANVLTF

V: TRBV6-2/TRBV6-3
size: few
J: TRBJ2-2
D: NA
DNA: TGTGCCAGCAGTTACTCGATAAATGTCGGGGAGCTGTTTTTT
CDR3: CASSYSINVGELFF

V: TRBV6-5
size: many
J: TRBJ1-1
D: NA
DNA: TGTGCCAGCAGTTACTCGGGGGCCGGAGTCACTGAAGCTTTCTTT
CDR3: CASSYSGAGVTEAFF

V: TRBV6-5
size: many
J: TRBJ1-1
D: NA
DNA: TGTGCCAGCAGTTACCGGGGTGGCACTGAAGCTTTCTTT
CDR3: CASSYRGGTEAFF

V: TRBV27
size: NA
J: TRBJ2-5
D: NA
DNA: TGTGCCAGCAGTTTAGTGAAACCATGGGTCCGGGGAGAGACCCAGTACTTC
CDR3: CASSLVKPWVRGETQYF

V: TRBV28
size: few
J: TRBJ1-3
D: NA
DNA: TGTGCCAGCAGTATCGGGGGGGTCAACTCTGGAAACACCATATATTTT
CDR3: CASSIGGVNSGNTIYF

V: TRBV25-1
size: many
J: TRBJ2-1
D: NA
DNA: TGTGCCAGCAGCGACCAGCCGAACGCCTACAATGAGCAGTTCTTC
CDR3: CASSDQPNAYNEQFF

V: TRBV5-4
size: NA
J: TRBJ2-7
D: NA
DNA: TGTGCCAGCAGCTTGTTTGCAGACGAGCAGTACTTC
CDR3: CASSLFADEQYF

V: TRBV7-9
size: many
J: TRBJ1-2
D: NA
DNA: TGTGCCAGCAGCTTGCTTCGGGGCTTC
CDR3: CASSLLRGF

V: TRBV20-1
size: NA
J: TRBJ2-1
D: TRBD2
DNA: TGCTGGGCTAGTTCAATCTGGACTAGCGGGGGAACGAGCTCCTACAATGAGCAGTTCTTC
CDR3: CWASSIWTSGGTSSYNEQFF

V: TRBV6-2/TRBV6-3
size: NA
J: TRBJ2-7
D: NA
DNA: TGTGCCAGCATTGGGACGACGACCAGGTCGGAGCAGTACTTC
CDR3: CASIGTTTRSEQYF

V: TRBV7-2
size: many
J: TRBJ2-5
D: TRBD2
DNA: TGTGCCAGCAGTTTTAGCGGGAGCTCACTCAGAATGGACCAAGAGACCCAGTACTTC
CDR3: CASSFSGSSLRMDQETQYF

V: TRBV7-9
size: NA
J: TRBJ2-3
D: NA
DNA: TGTGCCAGCGATAGCCCCGACACAGATACGCAGTATTTT
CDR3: CASDSPDTDTQYF

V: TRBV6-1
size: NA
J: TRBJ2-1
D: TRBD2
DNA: TGTGCCAGCAGCCTCAGCGGGAGGGGCAACAATGAGCAGTTCTTC
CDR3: CASSLSGRGNNEQFF

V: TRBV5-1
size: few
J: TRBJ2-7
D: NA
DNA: TGCGCCAGCAGCTTGGGCCTGGGGAACGAGCAGTACTTC
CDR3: CASSLGLGNEQYF

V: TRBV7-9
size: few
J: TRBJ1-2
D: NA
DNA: TGTGCCAGCAGCTTAGGGACGCACTATGGCTACACCTTC
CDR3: CASSLGTHYGYTF

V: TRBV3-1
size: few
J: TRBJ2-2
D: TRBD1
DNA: TGTGCCAGCAGCCGCCGGACAGGGACGAACACCGGGGAGCTGTTTTTT
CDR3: CASSRRTGTNTGELFF

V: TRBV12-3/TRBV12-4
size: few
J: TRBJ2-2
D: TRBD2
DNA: TGTGCCAGCACCCTAGCGGGAGCCCCCGGGGAGCTGTTTTTT
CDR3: CASTLAGAPGELFF

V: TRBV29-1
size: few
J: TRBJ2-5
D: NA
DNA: TGCAGCGTAGTGGGCTACCAAGAGACCCAGTACTTC
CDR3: CSVVGYQETQYF

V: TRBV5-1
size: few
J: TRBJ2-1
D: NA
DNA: TGCGCCAGCAGCTTCGGGGCGGGGGCCCCCTCCTACAATGAGCAGTTCTTC
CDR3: CASSFGAGAPSYNEQFF

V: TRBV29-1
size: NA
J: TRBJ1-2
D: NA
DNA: TGCAGCGTTGAACGAGATGACGCCATAAAGTATGGCTACACCTTC
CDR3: CSVERDDAIKYGYTF

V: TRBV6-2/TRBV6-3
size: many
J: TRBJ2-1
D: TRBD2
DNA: TGTGCCAGCACTAGAATGAGACTAGCGGACAATGAGCAGTTCTTC
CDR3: CASTRMRLADNEQFF

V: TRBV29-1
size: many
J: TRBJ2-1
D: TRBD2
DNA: TGCAGCGTTGTAGAAACCTCTAGCGGGGATTACAATGAGCAGTTCTTC
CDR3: CSVVETSSGDYNEQFF

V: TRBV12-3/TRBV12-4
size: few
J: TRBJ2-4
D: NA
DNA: TGTGCCAGCAGTTTAGGTCAAAAAGCCAAAAACATTCAGTACTTC
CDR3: CASSLGQKAKNIQYF

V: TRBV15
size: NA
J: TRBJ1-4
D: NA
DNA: TGTGCCACCAGCAGAGAACGGGATTCAACTAATGAAAAACTGTTTTTT
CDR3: CATSRERDSTNEKLFF

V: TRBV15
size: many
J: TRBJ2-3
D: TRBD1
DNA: TGTGCCACCAGCAGAGATAACGGGGACAGTATTCCCACGCAGTATTTT
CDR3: CATSRDNGDSIPTQYF

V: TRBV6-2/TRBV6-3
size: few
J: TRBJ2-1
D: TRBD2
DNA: TGTGCCAGCAGTGGACGGGGGGGCTACAATGAGCAGTTCTTC
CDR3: CASSGRGGYNEQFF

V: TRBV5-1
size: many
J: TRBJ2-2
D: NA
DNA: TGCGCCAGCAGCCCTGGTATCGGGTCCGGGGAGCTGTTTTTT
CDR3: CASSPGIGSGELFF

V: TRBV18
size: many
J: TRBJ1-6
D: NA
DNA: TGTGCCAGCTCACCAGGGGGGGATTCACCCCTCCACTTT
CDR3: CASSPGGDSPLHF

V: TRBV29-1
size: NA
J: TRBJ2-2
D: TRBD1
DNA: TGCAGCGCCCAAACAGGGGGCGAAGGCGGGGAGCTGTTTTTT
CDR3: CSAQTGGEGGELFF

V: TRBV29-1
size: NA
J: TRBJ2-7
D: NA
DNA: TGCAGCGTTGAAGAAACCGCCTCCTACGAGCAGTACTTC
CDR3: CSVEETASYEQYF

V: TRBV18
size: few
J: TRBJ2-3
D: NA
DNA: TGTGCCAGCTCATCGGACATCACAGATACGCAGTATTTT
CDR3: CASSSDITDTQYF

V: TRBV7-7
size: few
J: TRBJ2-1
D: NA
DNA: TGTGCTAGCAGCTTTAGAGTCGACAATGAGCAGTTCTTC
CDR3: CASSFRVDNEQFF

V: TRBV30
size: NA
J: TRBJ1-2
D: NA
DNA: TGTGCCTGGATACTATATGGGGGTGGCTACACCTTC
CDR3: CAWILYGGGYTF

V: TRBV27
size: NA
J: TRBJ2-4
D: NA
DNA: TGTGCCAGCAGTGCCTGGACAGATCGTGGCATTCAGTACTTC
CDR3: CASSAWTDRGIQYF

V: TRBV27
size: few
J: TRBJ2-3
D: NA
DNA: TGTGCCAGCAGTTTATGGGCCACAGATACGCAGTATTTT
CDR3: CASSLWATDTQYF

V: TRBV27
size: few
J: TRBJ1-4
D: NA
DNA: TGTGCCAGCAGTTTATCGGTAGGGGGAAAACTGTTTTTT
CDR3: CASSLSVGGKLFF

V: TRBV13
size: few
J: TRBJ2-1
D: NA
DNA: TGTGCCAGCAGCGCTCAGGGTAGGGGAAACAATGAGCAGTTCTTC
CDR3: CASSAQGRGNNEQFF

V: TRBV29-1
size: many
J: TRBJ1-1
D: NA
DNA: TGCAGCGTTGAAATGGAGGGAAGGACTGAAGCTTTCTTT
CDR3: CSVEMEGRTEAFF

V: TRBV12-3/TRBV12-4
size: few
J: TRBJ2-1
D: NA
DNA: TGTGCCAGCAGTTTGGGATGGGAGCAGTTCTTC
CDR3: CASSLGWEQFF

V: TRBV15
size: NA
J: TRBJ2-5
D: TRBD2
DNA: TGTGCCACCAGCAGAGGACTAGCGGGCGTGGAGACCCAGTACTTC
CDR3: CATSRGLAGVETQYF

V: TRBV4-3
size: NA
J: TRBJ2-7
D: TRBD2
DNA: TGCGCCAGCAGCCAGACTAGCGGGAAGGGCGAGCAGTACTTC
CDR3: CASSQTSGKGEQYF